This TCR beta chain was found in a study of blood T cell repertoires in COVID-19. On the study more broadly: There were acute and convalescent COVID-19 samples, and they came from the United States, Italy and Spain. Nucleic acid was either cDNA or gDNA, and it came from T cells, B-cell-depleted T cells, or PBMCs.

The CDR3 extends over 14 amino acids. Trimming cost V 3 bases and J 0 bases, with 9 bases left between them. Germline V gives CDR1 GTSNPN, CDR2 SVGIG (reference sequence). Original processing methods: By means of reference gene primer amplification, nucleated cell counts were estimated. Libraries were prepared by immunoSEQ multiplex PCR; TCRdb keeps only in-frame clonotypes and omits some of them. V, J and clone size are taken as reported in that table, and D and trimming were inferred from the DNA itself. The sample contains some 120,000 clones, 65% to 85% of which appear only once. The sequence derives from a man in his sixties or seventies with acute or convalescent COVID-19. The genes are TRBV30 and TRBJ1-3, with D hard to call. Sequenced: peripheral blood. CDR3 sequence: CAWREGGSGNTIYF. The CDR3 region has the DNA TGTGCCTGGAGAGAGGGTGGCTCTGGAAACACCATATATTTT.